This TCR beta chain was obtained from a study of T cell responses to AZD1222 COVID-19 vaccine. Regarding this clone: Its antigen remains unknown.

The CDR3 contains 15 residues. Trimming at V came to 4 bases and at J to 7 bases, leaving 7 bases not matched to a gene. The V gene's germline CDR1 is MNHEY and CDR2 SVGEGT. Repertoires were generated with immunoSEQ multiplex PCR, while TCRdb's copy carries only in-frame clones and drops some. The repertoire holds some 140,000 clones, with roughly nine tenths as singletons. Study-level results: Close to half of all spike-specific TCRs reportedly target regions of the variants that are unmutated. Repertoire sampling occurred only after the peak T cell response. A mostly white British donor set with more females was recruited, and clonal diversity was possibly underestimated. Spike-specific TCRs gained breadth and depth after people received two AZD1222 doses.

This sequence originates from an adult in good health. This sequence joins TRBV6-2 or TRBV6-3 and TRBJ2-7; 13 nucleotides line up with TRBD2. The source was peripheral blood, collected on day 0 of AZD1222 vaccination. CDR3 protein: CASSSGTSGVGEQYF. The CDR3, as DNA: TGTGCCAGCAGTTCCGGGACTAGCGGGGTTGGGGAGCAGTACTTC.